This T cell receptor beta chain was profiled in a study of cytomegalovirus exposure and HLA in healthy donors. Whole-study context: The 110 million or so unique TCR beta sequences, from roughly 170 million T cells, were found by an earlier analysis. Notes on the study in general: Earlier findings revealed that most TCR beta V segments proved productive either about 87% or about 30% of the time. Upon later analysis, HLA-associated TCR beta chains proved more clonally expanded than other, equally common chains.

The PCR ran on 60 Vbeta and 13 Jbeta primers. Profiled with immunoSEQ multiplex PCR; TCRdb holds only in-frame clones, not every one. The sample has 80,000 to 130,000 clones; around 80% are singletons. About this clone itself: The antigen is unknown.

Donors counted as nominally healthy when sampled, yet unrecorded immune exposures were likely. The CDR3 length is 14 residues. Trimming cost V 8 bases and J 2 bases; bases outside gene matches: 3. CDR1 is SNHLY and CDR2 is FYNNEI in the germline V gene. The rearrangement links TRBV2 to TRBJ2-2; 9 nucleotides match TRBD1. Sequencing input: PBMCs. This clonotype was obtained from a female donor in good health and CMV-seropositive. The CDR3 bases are TGTGCCAGCGGGACAGGGATTAACACCGGGGAGCTGTTTTTT. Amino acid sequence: CASGTGINTGELFF.